The T cell receptor beta chain under discussion was sequenced for a study of shared clonotypes between healthy human individuals. Clones were read by immunoSEQ multiplex PCR, and TCRdb kept only the in-frame ones, dropping some. The sample holds about half a million clones, about 72% seen once. This CDR3 is built from 17 residues. Trimming at V came to 2 bases and at J to 5 bases, leaving 13 bases not matched to a gene. Germline CDR1 is SGHVS and CDR2 is FQNEAQ. The V call is TRBV7-8, the J call TRBJ2-7, with 9 nucleotides matching TRBD2. Sequences were obtained from PBMCs. The receptor's source is a woman in her forties in good health. Some clones in this sample may be carry-over from other donors' samples. The CDR3 DNA follows: TGTGCCAGCAGCTTAACGCCCCCCGGGACTAGCAGGCACGAGCAGTACTTC. Its translation: CASSLTPPGTSRHEQYF.